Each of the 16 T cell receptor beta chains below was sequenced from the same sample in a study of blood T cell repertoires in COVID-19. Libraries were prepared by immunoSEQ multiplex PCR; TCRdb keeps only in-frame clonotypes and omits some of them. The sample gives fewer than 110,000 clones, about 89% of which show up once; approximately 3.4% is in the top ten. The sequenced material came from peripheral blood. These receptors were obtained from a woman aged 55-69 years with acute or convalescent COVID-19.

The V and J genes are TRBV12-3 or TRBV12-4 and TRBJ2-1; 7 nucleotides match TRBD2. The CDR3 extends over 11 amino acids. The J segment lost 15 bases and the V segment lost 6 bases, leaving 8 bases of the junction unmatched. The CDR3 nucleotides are TGTGCCAGCAGCCAAAGCGGGGCTGCGTTCTTC. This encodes CASSQSGAAFF.

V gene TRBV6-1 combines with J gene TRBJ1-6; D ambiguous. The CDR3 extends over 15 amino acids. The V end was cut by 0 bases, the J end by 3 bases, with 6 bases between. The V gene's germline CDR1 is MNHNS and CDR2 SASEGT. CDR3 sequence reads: CASSEATDYNSPLHF. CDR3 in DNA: TGTGCCAGCAGTGAAGCAACAGACTATAATTCACCCCTCCACTTT.

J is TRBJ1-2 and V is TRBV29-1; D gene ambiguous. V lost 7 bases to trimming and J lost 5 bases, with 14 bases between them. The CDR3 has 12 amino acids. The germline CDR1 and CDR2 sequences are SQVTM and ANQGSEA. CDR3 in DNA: TGCAGCGCCTCAAGCCCATTATATGGCTACACCTTC. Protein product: CSASSPLYGYTF.

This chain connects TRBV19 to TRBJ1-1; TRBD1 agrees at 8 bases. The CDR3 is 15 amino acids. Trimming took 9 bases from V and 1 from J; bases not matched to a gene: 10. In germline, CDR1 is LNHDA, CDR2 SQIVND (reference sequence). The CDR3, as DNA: TGTGCCAGCTCCCCCCCCGGGACAGGGAACACTGAAGCTTTCTTT. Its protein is CASSPPGTGNTEAFF.

The CDR3 DNA sequence: TGTGCCAGCAGCCAAGGGACAGGTGCTCATAATTCACCCCTCCACTTT. Amino acid sequence: CASSQGTGAHNSPLHF. The rearrangement uses TRBV14 and TRBJ1-6; 7 nucleotides align to TRBD1. The CDR3 sequence is 16 residues long. Germline trimming cut 1 base from V and 5 bases from J; bases unmatched to any gene: 5. CDR1 is SGHDN and CDR2 is FVKESK in the germline V gene.

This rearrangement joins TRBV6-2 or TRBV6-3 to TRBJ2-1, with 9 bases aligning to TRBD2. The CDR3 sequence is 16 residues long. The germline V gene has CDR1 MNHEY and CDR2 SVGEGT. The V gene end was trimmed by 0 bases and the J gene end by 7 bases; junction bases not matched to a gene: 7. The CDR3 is CASSYSSGSSGNEQFF. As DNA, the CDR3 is TGTGCCAGCAGTTACTCTAGCGGGAGCAGTGGTAATGAGCAGTTCTTC.

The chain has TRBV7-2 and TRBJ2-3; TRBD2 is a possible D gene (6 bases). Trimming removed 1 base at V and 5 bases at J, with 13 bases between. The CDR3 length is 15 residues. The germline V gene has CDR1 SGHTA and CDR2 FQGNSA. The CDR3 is CASSLVATRLDTQYF. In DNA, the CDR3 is TGTGCCAGCAGCTTAGTAGCGACTAGATTAGATACGCAGTATTTT.

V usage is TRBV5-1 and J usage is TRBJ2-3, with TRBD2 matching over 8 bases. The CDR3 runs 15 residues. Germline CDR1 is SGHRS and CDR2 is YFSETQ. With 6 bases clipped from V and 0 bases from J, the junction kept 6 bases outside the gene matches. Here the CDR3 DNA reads TGCGCCAGCACCATTAGCGGGACTAGCACAGATACGCAGTATTTT. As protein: CASTISGTSTDTQYF. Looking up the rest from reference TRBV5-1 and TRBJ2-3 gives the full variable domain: KAGVTQTPRYLIKTRGQQVTLSCSPISGHRSVSWYQQTPGQGLQFLFEYFSETQRNKGNFPGRFSGRQFSNSRSEMNVSTLELGDSALYLCASTISGTSTDTQYFGPGTRLTVL.

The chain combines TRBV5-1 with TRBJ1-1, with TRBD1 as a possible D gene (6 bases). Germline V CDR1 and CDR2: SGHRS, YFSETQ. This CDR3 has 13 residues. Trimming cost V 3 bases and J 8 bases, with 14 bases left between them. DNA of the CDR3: TGCGCCAGCAGCTCGGGACGGACAGCCGAAGCTTTCTTT. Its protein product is CASSSGRTAEAFF. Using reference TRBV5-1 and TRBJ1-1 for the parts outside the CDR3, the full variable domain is KAGVTQTPRYLIKTRGQQVTLSCSPISGHRSVSWYQQTPGQGLQFLFEYFSETQRNKGNFPGRFSGRQFSNSRSEMNVSTLELGDSALYLCASSSGRTAEAFFGQGTRLTVV.

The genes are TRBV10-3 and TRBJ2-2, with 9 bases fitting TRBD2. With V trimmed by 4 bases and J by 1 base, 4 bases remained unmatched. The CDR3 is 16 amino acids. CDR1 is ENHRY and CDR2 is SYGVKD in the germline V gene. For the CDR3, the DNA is TGTGCCATCAGTGTTCTTAGCGGGAGGAACACCGGGGAGCTGTTTTTT. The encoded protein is CAISVLSGRNTGELFF.

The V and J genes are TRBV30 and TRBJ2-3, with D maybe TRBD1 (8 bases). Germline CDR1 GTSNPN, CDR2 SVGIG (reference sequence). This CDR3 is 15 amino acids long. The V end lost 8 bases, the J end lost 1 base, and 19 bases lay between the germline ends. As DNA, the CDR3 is TGTGCCAAGTCAGGGGGCGGGAGCCGCACAGATACGCAGTATTTT. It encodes CAKSGGGSRTDTQYF.

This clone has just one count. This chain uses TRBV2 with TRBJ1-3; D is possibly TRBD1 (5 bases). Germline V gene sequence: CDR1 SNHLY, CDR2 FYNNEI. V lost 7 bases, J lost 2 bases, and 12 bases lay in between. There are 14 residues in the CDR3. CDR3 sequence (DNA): TGTGCCAGCACTGTGGGGGGAACTGGAAACACCATATATTTT. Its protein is CASTVGGTGNTIYF. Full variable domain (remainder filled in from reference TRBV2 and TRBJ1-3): EPEVTQTPSHQVTQMGQEVILRCVPISNHLYFYWYRQILGQKVEFLVSFYNNEISEKSEIFDDQFSVERPDGSNFTLKIRSTKLEDSAMYFCASTVGGTGNTIYFGEGSWLTVV.

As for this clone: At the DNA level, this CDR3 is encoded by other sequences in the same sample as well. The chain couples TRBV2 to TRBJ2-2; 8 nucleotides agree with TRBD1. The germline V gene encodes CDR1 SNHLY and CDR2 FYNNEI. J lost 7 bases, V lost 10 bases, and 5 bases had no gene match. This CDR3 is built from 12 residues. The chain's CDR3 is CATSGGGGELFF. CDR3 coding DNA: TGTGCCACATCAGGGGGCGGCGGGGAGCTGTTTTTT.

DNA of the CDR3: TGTGCCAGCAGTATTTCGACAGGGGGCGCATCCGGGGCCAACGTCCTGACTTTC. Translation: CASSISTGGASGANVLTF. V gene TRBV25-1 combines with J gene TRBJ2-6, with TRBD1 matching 10 bases. The CDR3 runs 18 residues. CDR1 and CDR2 (germline): MGHDK, SYGVNS. V shed 5 bases and J 4 bases; nucleotides not matched to a gene: 11.

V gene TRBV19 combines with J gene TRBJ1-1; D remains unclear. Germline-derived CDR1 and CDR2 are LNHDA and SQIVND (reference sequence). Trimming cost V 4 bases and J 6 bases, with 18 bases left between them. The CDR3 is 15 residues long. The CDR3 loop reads CASSTLGELVPEAFF. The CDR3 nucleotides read TGTGCCAGTAGTACTTTGGGAGAGCTAGTCCCTGAAGCTTTCTTT.

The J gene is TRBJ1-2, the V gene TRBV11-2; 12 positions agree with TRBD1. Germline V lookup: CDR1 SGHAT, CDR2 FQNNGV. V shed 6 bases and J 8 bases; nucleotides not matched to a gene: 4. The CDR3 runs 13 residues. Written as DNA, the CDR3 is TGTGCCAGCAGGGGACAGGGGGCACGGGGCTACACCTTC. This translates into CASRGQGARGYTF. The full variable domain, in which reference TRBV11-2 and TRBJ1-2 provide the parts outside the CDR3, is EAGVAQSPRYKIIEKRQSVAFWCNPISGHATLYWYQQILGQGPKLLIQFQNNGVVDDSQLPKDRFSAERLKGVDSTLKIQPAKLEDSAVYLCASRGQGARGYTFGSGTRLTVV.